Here is one T cell receptor (beta chain) with its context. What it binds is unknown. The data were obtained in a study of radiotherapy plus CTLA-4 blockade in lung cancer. Overall study context: Approximately 18% of patients responded objectively, and roughly 31% achieved disease control.

Germline values: CDR1 SNHLY, CDR2 FYNNEI. The CDR3 runs to 14 residues. Trimming pared 8 bases from V and 5 bases from J, leaving 15 bases between. The table came from immunoSEQ multiplex PCR; TCRdb's copy has only in-frame clones and leaves some out. The sample has around 40,000 clones, 75% seen once. Study results and caveats: TCR clones of tumor origin grew in blood after radiotherapy plus ipilimumab.

This clonotype originated in a human donor with non-small cell lung cancer who had stable disease on radiotherapy plus ipilimumab. The specimen was peripheral blood, collected from a patient treated with radiotherapy plus ipilimumab. V usage is TRBV2 and J usage is TRBJ1-4; the D is unclear. The CDR3 region is CASRAWRVNEKLFF. CDR3 in DNA: TGTGCCAGCCGAGCGTGGAGGGTCAATGAAAAACTGTTTTTT.